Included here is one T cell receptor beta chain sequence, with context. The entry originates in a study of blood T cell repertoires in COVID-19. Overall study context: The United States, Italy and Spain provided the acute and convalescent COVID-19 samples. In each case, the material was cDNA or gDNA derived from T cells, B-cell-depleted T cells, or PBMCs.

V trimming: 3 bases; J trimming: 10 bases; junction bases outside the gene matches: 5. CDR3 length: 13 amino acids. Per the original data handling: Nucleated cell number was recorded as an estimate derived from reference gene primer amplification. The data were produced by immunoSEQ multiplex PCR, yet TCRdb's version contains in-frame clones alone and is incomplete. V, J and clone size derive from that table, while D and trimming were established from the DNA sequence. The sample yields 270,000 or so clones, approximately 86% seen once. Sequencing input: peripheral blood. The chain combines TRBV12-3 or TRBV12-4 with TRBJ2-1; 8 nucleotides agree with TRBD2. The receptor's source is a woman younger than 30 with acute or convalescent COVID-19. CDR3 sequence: CASSLGLVGEQFF. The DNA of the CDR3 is TGTGCCAGCAGTTTGGGACTAGTTGGCGAGCAGTTCTTC.